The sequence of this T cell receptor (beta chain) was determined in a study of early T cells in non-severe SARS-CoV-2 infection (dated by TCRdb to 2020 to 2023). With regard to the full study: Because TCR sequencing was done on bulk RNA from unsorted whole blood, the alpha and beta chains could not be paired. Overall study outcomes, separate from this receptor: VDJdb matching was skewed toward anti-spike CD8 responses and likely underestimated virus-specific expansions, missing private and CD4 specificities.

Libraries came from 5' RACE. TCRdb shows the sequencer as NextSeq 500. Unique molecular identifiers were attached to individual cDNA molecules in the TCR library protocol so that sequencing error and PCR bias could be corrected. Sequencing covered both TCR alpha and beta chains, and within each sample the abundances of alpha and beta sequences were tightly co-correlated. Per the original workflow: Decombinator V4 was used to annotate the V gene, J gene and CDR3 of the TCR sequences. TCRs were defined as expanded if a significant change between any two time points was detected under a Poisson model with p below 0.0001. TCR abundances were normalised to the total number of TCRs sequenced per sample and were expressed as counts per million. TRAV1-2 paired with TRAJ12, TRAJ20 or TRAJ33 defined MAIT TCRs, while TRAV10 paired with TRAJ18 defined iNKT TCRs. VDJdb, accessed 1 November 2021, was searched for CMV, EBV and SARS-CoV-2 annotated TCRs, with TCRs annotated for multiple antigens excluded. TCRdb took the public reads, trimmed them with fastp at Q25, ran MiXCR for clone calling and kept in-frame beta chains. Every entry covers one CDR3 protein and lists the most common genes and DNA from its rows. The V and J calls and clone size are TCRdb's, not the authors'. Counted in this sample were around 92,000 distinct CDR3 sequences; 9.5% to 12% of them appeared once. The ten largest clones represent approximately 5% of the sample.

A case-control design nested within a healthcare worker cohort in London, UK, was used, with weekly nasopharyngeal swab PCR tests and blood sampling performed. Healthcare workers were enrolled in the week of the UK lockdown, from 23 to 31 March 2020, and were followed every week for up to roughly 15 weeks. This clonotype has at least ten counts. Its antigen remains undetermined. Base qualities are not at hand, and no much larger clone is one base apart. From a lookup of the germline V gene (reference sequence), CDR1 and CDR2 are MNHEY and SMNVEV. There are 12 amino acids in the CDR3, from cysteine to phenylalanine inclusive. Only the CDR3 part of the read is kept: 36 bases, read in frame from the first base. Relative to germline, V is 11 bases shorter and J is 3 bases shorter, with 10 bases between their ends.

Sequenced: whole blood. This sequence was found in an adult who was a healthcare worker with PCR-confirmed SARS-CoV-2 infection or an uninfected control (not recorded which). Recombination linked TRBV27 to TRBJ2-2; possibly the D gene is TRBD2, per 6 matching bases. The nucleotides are TGTGCCGGCGGGGCTTACACCGGGGAGCTGTTTTTT. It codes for CAGGAYTGELFF.